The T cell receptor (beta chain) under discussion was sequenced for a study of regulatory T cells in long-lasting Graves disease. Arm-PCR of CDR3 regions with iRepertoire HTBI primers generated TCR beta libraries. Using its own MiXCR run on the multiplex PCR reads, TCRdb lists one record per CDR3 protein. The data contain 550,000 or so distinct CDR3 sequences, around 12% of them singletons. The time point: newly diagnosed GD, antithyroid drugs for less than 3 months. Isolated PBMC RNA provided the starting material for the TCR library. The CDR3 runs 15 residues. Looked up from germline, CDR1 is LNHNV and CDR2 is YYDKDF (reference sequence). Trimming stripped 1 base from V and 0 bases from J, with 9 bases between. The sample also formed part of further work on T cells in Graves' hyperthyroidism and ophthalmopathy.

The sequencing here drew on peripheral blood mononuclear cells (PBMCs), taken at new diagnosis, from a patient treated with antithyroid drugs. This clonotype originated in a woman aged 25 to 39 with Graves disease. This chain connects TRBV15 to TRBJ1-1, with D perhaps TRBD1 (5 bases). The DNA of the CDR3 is TGTGCCACCAGCAGAGGTGGGGGAGTGAACACTGAAGCTTTCTTT. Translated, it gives CATSRGGGVNTEAFF.